This T cell receptor beta chain appears in the sequencing data of a study of T cell responses to AZD1222 COVID-19 vaccine. For the study at large: Second-dose schedules of about 4 or about 12 weeks were combined.

As for this clone: Its antigen is not identified.

Study-level points and caveats: Repertoires were collected only later (after the peak T cell response had occurred). Spike-wide coverage was observed for vaccine-associated CD4 TCRs, with dominant responses at 160-218 and 743-854.

The CDR3 length is 15 residues. V dropped 2 bases and J dropped 4 bases, with 12 bases sitting between them. Germline CDR1 is SGHVS and CDR2 is FNYEAQ. Profiling relied on immunoSEQ multiplex PCR, and the TCRdb table lists in-frame clones only, not all of them. The sample shows 150,000 or so clones, roughly nine tenths of them seen only once. The sample here was peripheral blood, taken on day 0 of AZD1222 vaccination. The chain is built from TRBV7-6 and TRBJ2-1; weak D call: TRBD2 (6 bases). This receptor was taken from an adult in good health. The CDR3 is CASSLTSNRYNEQFF. DNA for the CDR3: TGTGCCAGCAGCTTAACTAGCAACCGATACAATGAGCAGTTCTTC.